This passage covers 5 T cell receptor beta chains from one sample sequenced in a study of T cells expressing NK-cell markers. TCRdb re-called the 5' RACE reads; every CDR3 protein appears as one record, without DNA. Here the sample table reports some 390,000 distinct CDR3 sequences. The sequenced sample consisted of blood T cells: a sorted CD56 or NKG2C T cell subset, CD4+ or CD8+ T cells, or bulk PBMC T cells (not recorded which). These receptors came from a woman aged 45 to 65 in good health.

This chain joins TRBV12-3 or TRBV12-4 and TRBJ2-7. The CDR3 runs 15 residues. The CDR3 protein is CASSPQAVSSYEQYF.

The chain carries TRBV29-1 and TRBJ2-1; TCRdb's D gene call, TRBD2, goes unchecked for lack of DNA. The CDR3 runs to 15 residues. CDR1 is SQVTM and CDR2 is ANQGSEA in the germline V gene. CDR3 in amino acids: CSVTKAGVSYNEQFF.

The chain is built from TRBV20-1 and TRBJ2-3; TCRdb's D gene call, TRBD2, goes unchecked for lack of DNA. This CDR3 is 16 amino acids long. Germline V gene sequence: CDR1 DFQATT, CDR2 SNEGSKA (reference sequence). The CDR3 protein is CSADLSGSPSTDTQYF.

The CDR3 is CASSTHLAGTGGSNEQFF. The rearrangement joins TRBV11-3 to TRBJ2-1; TCRdb proposes TRBD1, but this gene call is untestable without DNA. The CDR3 runs 18 residues. Germline assignment: CDR1 SGHNT and CDR2 YENEEA.

The chain carries TRBV24-1 and TRBJ2-3; checking the TCRdb D call of TRBD2 is not possible without DNA. Germline CDR1 reads KGHDR; CDR2 reads SFDVKD. The CDR3 runs to 16 residues. The CDR3 here is CATSDLNAGGADTQYF.